Following are 32 T cell receptor beta chains from one sample sequenced in a study of shared clonotypes between healthy human individuals (dated by TCRdb to the early 2020s). Library creation used the immunoSEQ multiplex PCR assay. The source is immuneACCESS, and TCRdb retained only in-frame sequences with V and J called. Part of the clones is not carried over; for the studies checked, unresolved V genes explain less than half of this, and the remainder is unexplained. Recorded for this sample are more than 150,000 clones; approximately 60% of them occurred a single time. The top ten constitute roughly a tenth of the sample. The specimen was memory CD4+ T cells sorted from blood. The cell subset or site label on this specimen signifies: CD45RA-negative fraction. These receptors were collected from a man aged 30-40 years in good health.

This clone was found a few times. The chain has TRBV11-1 and TRBJ2-3, with D unclear. V gave up 1 base and J gave up 0 bases, with 2 bases separating them. The germline V gene has CDR1 SGHAT and CDR2 FQDESV (reference sequence). This CDR3 contains 13 residues. DNA of the CDR3: TGTGCCAGCAGCTTAGGCAGCACAGATACGCAGTATTTT. It yields the protein CASSLGSTDTQYF.

This clone was seen ten or more times. This rearrangement joins TRBV14 to TRBJ2-7, with a possible D match to TRBD2 (6 bases). The CDR3 consists of 15 residues. V lost 5 bases, J lost 3 bases, and 17 bases lay in between. CDR1 and CDR2 from the germline V gene are SGHDN and FVKESK. Written as DNA, the CDR3 is TGTGCCAGCAGCGTCGACCAGCGCGGGATCTACGAGCAGTACTTC. It specifies CASSVDQRGIYEQYF.

The chain couples TRBV4-3 to TRBJ2-4; 7 bases match TRBD1. There are 18 residues in the CDR3. CDR1 and CDR2 from the germline V gene are LGHNA and YSLEER. J was trimmed by 5 bases and V by 3 bases; bases with no gene match: 16. In nucleotides, the CDR3 is TGCGCCAGCAGCCAGTTCCCGGGACAGTTCGGTGGGCAAAACATTCAGTACTTC. It translates to CASSQFPGQFGGQNIQYF.

The chain recombines TRBV7-3 with TRBJ2-1, with D perhaps TRBD2 (7 bases). Trimming removed 4 bases at V and 1 base at J, with 11 bases between. This CDR3 contains 15 residues. The germline CDR1 and CDR2 sequences are SGHTA and FQGTGA. CDR3 nucleotide sequence: TGTGCCAGCAGCTCGGGGGGCACATCCTACAATGAGCAGTTCTTC. Translated: CASSSGGTSYNEQFF.

This chain links TRBV9 with TRBJ2-1; D is possibly TRBD1 (6 bases). Germline V lookup: CDR1 SGDLS, CDR2 YYNGEE. The length of the CDR3 is 17 residues. V lost 0 bases and J 8 bases, leaving 21 bases between the germline ends. Here the CDR3 DNA reads TGTGCCAGCAGCGTAGCTGAAGTTAGGGCAGGGGACGATGAGCAGTTCTTC. Translation: CASSVAEVRAGDDEQFF.

Remarks on this clone: Other DNA sequences in this specimen translate into the identical CDR3. CDR3 bases: TGCAGCGTTGAAGATGGCCGGGGGGGGAACACTGAAGCTTTCTTT. Translating it yields CSVEDGRGGNTEAFF. The chain has TRBV29-1 and TRBJ1-1; D may be TRBD1 (5 bases). Deletions cut 0 bases from V and 1 base from J, with 12 bases between. The CDR3 consists of 15 residues. Looked up from germline, CDR1 is SQVTM and CDR2 is ANQGSEA.

The CDR3 protein is CASSIRGETQYF. CDR3 nucleotides: TGTGCCAGCAGTATCAGGGGGGAGACCCAGTACTTC. The J gene is TRBJ2-5, the V gene TRBV27, with 7 nucleotides matching TRBD1. Germline-derived CDR1 and CDR2 are MNHEY and SMNVEV (reference sequence). V was pared by 5 bases and J by 5 bases, with 2 bases of the junction left unmatched. CDR3 length: 12 residues.

The rearrangement links TRBV27 to TRBJ2-5; D gene unclear. Germline V gene data show CDR1 as MNHEY and CDR2 as SMNVEV (reference sequence). This CDR3 contains 13 residues. Trimming pared 2 bases from V and 5 bases from J, leaving 9 bases between. CDR3 region: CASSLRVSETQYF. The CDR3 DNA follows: TGTGCCAGCAGTTTAAGGGTTTCTGAGACCCAGTACTTC.

V is TRBV4-3 and J is TRBJ1-3; no firm D call. Trimming left V 1 base short and J 3 bases short, with 16 bases between. This CDR3 contains 17 residues. CDR1 LGHNA and CDR2 YSLEER come from the germline V gene. In nucleotides, the CDR3 is TGCGCCAGCAGCCAAGGGTCCAATGGATTTATTGGAAACACCATATATTTT. It yields the protein CASSQGSNGFIGNTIYF.

V and J are TRBV2 and TRBJ1-1; D ambiguous. Per germline, CDR1 SNHLY and CDR2 FYNNEI. V lost 2 bases to trimming and J lost 4 bases, with 2 bases between them. There are 11 residues in the CDR3. For the CDR3, the DNA is TGTGCCAGCAGTGAACGCACTGAAGCTTTCTTT. Translated, it gives CASSERTEAFF.

This clone turned up a few times. This chain uses TRBV6-1 with TRBJ2-5, with 10 bases that match TRBD1. CDR1 is MNHNS, CDR2 SASEGT, per germline. CDR3 length: 16 amino acids. V shed 3 bases and J 6 bases; nucleotides not matched to a gene: 10. CDR3 DNA: TGTGCCAGCAGTGATTTCGACAGGGGGCTTGAAAAGACCCAGTACTTC. Translation gives CASSDFDRGLEKTQYF.

The rearrangement joins TRBV5-8 to TRBJ2-7; perhaps TRBD2 as D (6 bases). V lost 7 bases and J lost 5, with 19 bases in between. CDR3 size: 14 residues. CDR1 and CDR2 (germline): SGHTS, YDEGEE. CDR3 nucleotides: TGTGCCAGCGTCTTTCGGCTAGCGACCCACGAGCAGTACTTC. Its protein is CASVFRLATHEQYF.

This clone was seen only a few times. The chain couples TRBV2 to TRBJ2-6, with TRBD1 matching over 12 bases. The CDR3 is 15 residues long. Germline lookup yields CDR1 SNHLY and CDR2 FYNNEI. The ends lost 8 bases at V and 2 bases at J; junction bases unmatched: 1. CDR3 in amino acids: CASGTGGTGANVLTF. DNA of the CDR3: TGTGCCAGCGGGACAGGGGGCACTGGGGCCAACGTCCTGACTTTC.

This clone was seen a handful of times. This chain links TRBV18 with TRBJ2-1; D uncertain. Looked up from germline, CDR1 is KGHSH and CDR2 is LQKENI. V was clipped by 4 bases and J by 5 bases, with 12 bases between them. The CDR3 runs 14 residues. The CDR3 protein is CASSRLFGNNEQFF. CDR3 bases: TGTGCCAGCTCACGCCTGTTTGGAAACAATGAGCAGTTCTTC.

The chain carries TRBV2 and TRBJ2-7; no clear D. Trimming pared 4 bases from V and 1 base from J, leaving 5 bases between. CDR1 is SNHLY, CDR2 FYNNEI, per germline. The CDR3 is 12 residues long. The CDR3 loop is CASSGSSYEQYF. In DNA form, the CDR3 reads TGTGCCAGCAGTGGGTCTTCCTACGAGCAGTACTTC.

The V call is TRBV27, the J call TRBJ1-2; 11 bases are a match to TRBD1. The germline V gene encodes CDR1 MNHEY and CDR2 SMNVEV (reference sequence). V shed 3 bases and J 3 bases; nucleotides not matched to a gene: 3. The CDR3 consists of 15 residues. Written as DNA, the CDR3 is TGTGCCAGCAGTTTTGAGGGACAGGGGGACTATGGCTACACCTTC. Protein: CASSFEGQGDYGYTF.

The chain links TRBV6-4 to TRBJ2-7, with D unclear. CDR1 and CDR2 from the germline V gene are MRHNA and SNTAGT. V lost 4 bases and J 6 bases, leaving 13 bases between the germline ends. The CDR3 sequence is 13 residues long. CDR3 loop: CASSASGLGEQYF. CDR3 nucleotides: TGTGCCAGCAGTGCCTCCGGCTTGGGCGAGCAGTACTTC.

This clone was observed a handful of times. V and J are TRBV10-3 and TRBJ2-2; TRBD1 agrees at 8 bases. The length of the CDR3 is 14 residues. V was clipped by 10 bases and J by 5 bases; unmatched bases: 9. CDR1 and CDR2 from the germline V gene are ENHRY and SYGVKD. The CDR3 spells CATRGTGETGELFF. CDR3 in DNA: TGTGCCACCCGCGGGACAGGAGAGACCGGGGAGCTGTTTTTT.

The chain combines TRBV10-2 with TRBJ1-1; 7 nucleotides agree with TRBD1. J lost 0 bases, V lost 5 bases, and 3 bases had no gene match. The CDR3 is 14 amino acids. CDR1 and CDR2 from the germline V gene are WSHSY and SAAADI. CDR3 in amino acids: CASSLQGLNTEAFF. The CDR3, as DNA: TGCGCCAGCAGTTTACAGGGGTTGAACACTGAAGCTTTCTTT.

The chain joins TRBV11-2 to TRBJ1-2; D ambiguous. The germline V gene has CDR1 SGHAT and CDR2 FQNNGV. The CDR3 spans 14 residues. V was cut by 1 base and J by 2 bases, with 8 bases left in between. Written as DNA, the CDR3 is TGTGCCAGCAGCTTAGCAACCGGAAACTATGGCTACACCTTC. Translated, it gives CASSLATGNYGYTF.

CDR3 residues: CASSDGFGGTEAFF. The CDR3 region has the DNA TGTGCCAGCAGTGACGGGTTTGGGGGCACTGAAGCTTTCTTT. The J gene is TRBJ1-1, the V gene TRBV6-1; D may be TRBD1 (5 bases). Trimming shortened V by 3 bases and J by 4 bases, and 12 bases separated the two germline ends. Germline values: CDR1 MNHNS, CDR2 SASEGT. CDR3 length: 14 residues.

V is TRBV18 and J is TRBJ2-7, with TRBD1 matching over 11 bases. V shed 3 bases and J 3 bases; nucleotides not matched to a gene: 4. This CDR3 comprises 15 residues. Germline CDR1 KGHSH, CDR2 LQKENI. The CDR3 bases are TGTGCCAGCTCACCCGGGACAGGGGGTTACTACGAGCAGTACTTC. This translates into CASSPGTGGYYEQYF. Full variable domain (missing parts from reference TRBV18 and TRBJ2-7): NAGVMQNPRHLVRRRGQEARLRCSPMKGHSHVYWYRQLPEEGLKFMVYLQKENIIDESGMPKERFSAEFPKEGPSILRIQQVVRGDSAAYFCASSPGTGGYYEQYFGPGTRLTVT.

To note about this clone: Relative to the germline gene, one junction end is altered; a read error may explain this. The CDR3 spells CASSEAGAKNIQYF. The CDR3, as DNA: TGTGCCAGCAGCGAAGCGGGAGCCAAAAACATTCAGTACTTC. The chain is built from TRBV2 and TRBJ2-4; D is possibly TRBD2 (6 bases). Germline values: CDR1 SNHLY, CDR2 FYNNEI. The CDR3 is 14 amino acids.

The V call is TRBV30, the J call TRBJ2-3; tentatively, D is TRBD2 (5 bases). The CDR3 loop spans 12 amino acids. V dropped 2 bases and J dropped 5 bases, with 8 bases sitting between them. Germline V gene sequence: CDR1 GTSNPN, CDR2 SVGIG (reference sequence). CDR3 in amino acids: CAWSFRGDTQYF. The DNA for the CDR3 is TGTGCCTGGAGTTTCCGGGGAGATACGCAGTATTTT. The entire variable domain, with the rest obtained from reference TRBV30 and TRBJ2-3, is as follows: SQTIHQWPATLVQPVGSPLSLECTVEGTSNPNLYWYRQAAGRGLQLLFYSVGIGQISSEVPQNLSASRPQDRQFILSSKKLLLSDSGFYLCAWSFRGDTQYFGPGTRLTVL.

This rearrangement joins TRBV4-3 to TRBJ2-3; 10 bases line up with TRBD2. The CDR3 length is 17 residues. Per the germline V gene, CDR1 is LGHNA and CDR2 is YSLEER. J was trimmed by 6 bases and V by 0 bases; bases with no gene match: 9. The CDR3 loop is CASSQDPLAGEYDTQYF. CDR3 bases: TGCGCCAGCAGCCAAGATCCCCTAGCGGGAGAATACGATACGCAGTATTTT.

This clone has just a few counts. This chain uses TRBV18 with TRBJ1-3; a weak D match, TRBD1 (6 bases). The CDR3 length is 14 residues. The germline CDR1 and CDR2 sequences are KGHSH and LQKENI. V was pared by 4 bases and J by 1 base, with 8 bases between. The CDR3 nucleotides read TGTGCCAGCTCACTACAGGGATCTGGAAACACCATATATTTT. It encodes CASSLQGSGNTIYF.

The rearrangement links TRBV7-2 to TRBJ2-3, with 9 bases matching TRBD2. The CDR3 totals 15 residues. V was pared by 5 bases and J by 5 bases, with 8 bases of the junction left unmatched. The germline gives CDR1 SGHTA, CDR2 FQGNSA. CDR3 residues: CASSKSGRQIDTQYF. CDR3 sequence (DNA): TGTGCCAGCAGCAAAAGCGGGAGGCAGATAGATACGCAGTATTTT.

The chain has TRBV5-1 and TRBJ2-7, with D possibly TRBD2 on 5 matching bases. The V end was cut by 2 bases, the J end by 6 bases, with 21 bases between. Germline CDR1 is SGHRS and CDR2 is YFSETQ. This CDR3 is built from 16 residues. DNA for the CDR3: TGCGCCAGCAGCTTAACAGAGCCTAGCATGGGTCCCGAGCAGTACTTC. As protein: CASSLTEPSMGPEQYF.

The chain carries TRBV7-6 and TRBJ2-4, with D possibly being TRBD1 (5 bases). Germline V gene data show CDR1 as SGHVS and CDR2 as FNYEAQ. The CDR3 spans 13 residues. V lost 5 bases, J lost 9 bases, and 14 bases lay in between. CDR3: CASSPTDRGIQYF. In DNA, the CDR3 is TGTGCCAGCAGCCCCACTGACAGAGGCATTCAGTACTTC. The whole variable domain, remainder taken from reference TRBV7-6 and TRBJ2-4, is GAGVSQSPRYKVTKRGQDVALRCDPISGHVSLYWYRQALGQGPEFLTYFNYEAQQDKSGLPNDRFSAERPEGSISTLTIQRTEQRDSAMYRCASSPTDRGIQYFGAGTRLSVL.

The chain is built from TRBV28 and TRBJ2-5; D unclear. This CDR3 is built from 13 residues. CDR1 is MDHEN and CDR2 is SYDVKM in the germline V gene. Trimming took off 6 bases at V and 5 bases at J, with 13 bases between the two ends. Written as DNA, the CDR3 is TGTGCCAGCAGACGCCATGACGGGGAGACCCAGTACTTC. This codes for CASRRHDGETQYF.

The chain couples TRBV4-2 to TRBJ2-3; D possibly corresponds to TRBD2 (6 bases). Per the germline V gene, CDR1 is LGHNA and CDR2 is YNFKEQ. Trimming cost V 4 bases and J 1 base, with 12 bases left between them. The CDR3 has 15 residues. The CDR3 here is CASSPGDWGTDTQYF. The CDR3 DNA follows: TGTGCCAGCAGCCCCGGGGACTGGGGCACAGATACGCAGTATTTT.

This clone turned up a few times. The chain recombines TRBV5-1 with TRBJ1-5; 7 bases agree with TRBD1. CDR1 and CDR2 (germline): SGHRS, YFSETQ. The CDR3 sequence is 13 residues long. V shed 4 bases and J 5 bases; nucleotides not matched to a gene: 3. This chain's CDR3 is CASSQGGDQPQHF. The CDR3 region has the DNA TGCGCCAGCAGCCAGGGGGGAGATCAGCCCCAGCATTTT.